One and the same sample provided the 10 T cell receptor beta chains below, sequenced in a study of cytomegalovirus exposure and HLA in healthy donors. This table comes from immunoSEQ multiplex PCR, and its TCRdb copy is limited to in-frame clones, with some not included. The data hold 100,000 to 150,000 clones, with around 90% observed a single time. The sample was PBMCs. Receptors originate from a woman under 30 in good health and CMV-seronegative.

This clone was counted once. J is TRBJ2-3 and V is TRBV2; 14 bases agree with TRBD2. Looked up from germline, CDR1 is SNHLY and CDR2 is FYNNEI. The CDR3 extends over 18 amino acids. Losses at the gene ends were 7 bases for V and 1 base for J; bases not matched to a gene: 10. In DNA, the CDR3 is TGTGCCAGCACGCACCCGGGACTAGCGGGGGTGGGCACAGATACGCAGTATTTT. The encoded protein is CASTHPGLAGVGTDTQYF.

The rearrangement links TRBV5-6 to TRBJ2-1; maybe TRBD1 (6 bases). The CDR3 loop spans 11 amino acids. Germline values: CDR1 SGHDT, CDR2 YYEEEE. The V end was cut by 4 bases, the J end by 10 bases, with 9 bases between. CDR3 in DNA: TGTGCCAGCAGCCTTCAGGGGGAGCAGTTCTTC. Translation: CASSLQGEQFF.

The rearrangement joins TRBV7-2 to TRBJ2-7, with 13 bases fitting TRBD2. V shed 7 bases, J shed 1 base, and the junction held 7 bases outside the gene matches. The CDR3 loop spans 16 amino acids. CDR1 is SGHTA, CDR2 FQGNSA, per germline. The CDR3 bases are TGTGCCAGCACCCGAACTAGCGGGAGGGGGTCCTACGAGCAGTACTTC. It yields the protein CASTRTSGRGSYEQYF.

This clone was detected once. The chain recombines TRBV11-3 with TRBJ2-1; 9 bases fit TRBD2. The CDR3 loop spans 15 amino acids. The V and J ends lost 5 bases and 8 bases, in that order; junction bases with no gene match: 10. The germline CDR1 and CDR2 sequences are SGHNT and YENEEA. This chain's CDR3 is CASSDLSGSGDEQFF. In nucleotides, the CDR3 is TGTGCCAGCAGCGACCTTAGCGGGAGCGGCGATGAGCAGTTCTTC.

V gene TRBV13 combines with J gene TRBJ2-5; TRBD1 might be the D (5 bases). The ends were cut back, 3 bases at V and 5 bases at J, with 19 bases in the middle. This CDR3 has 16 amino acids. Germline assignment: CDR1 PRHDT and CDR2 FYEKMQ (reference sequence). The CDR3 coding sequence is TGTGCCAGCAGCTTCTCGCTACAGGTTGGCGGTGAGACCCAGTACTTC. Translated: CASSFSLQVGGETQYF.

The CDR3 DNA is TGTGCCAGCAGCAAAGCCCGTTACGGCAGGGTAGTCCCTAACTATGGCTACACCTTC. Encoded protein: CASSKARYGRVVPNYGYTF. The V gene is TRBV21-1, the J gene TRBJ1-2; TRBD1 reflects the table's D call only, with no check against the DNA. TRBV21-1 is an annotated pseudogene. The CDR3 runs 19 residues.

The chain recombines TRBV28 with TRBJ1-1; maybe TRBD1 (5 bases). V dropped 4 bases and J dropped 0 bases, with 15 bases sitting between them. From germline, CDR1 is MDHEN and CDR2 SYDVKM. CDR3 size: 16 residues. For the CDR3, the DNA is TGTGCCAGCAGTTCCGGGACGGCGGGGATGAACACTGAAGCTTTCTTT. It codes for CASSSGTAGMNTEAFF.

This chain joins TRBV6-1 and TRBJ2-1; a weak D match, TRBD2 (5 bases). The CDR3 has 14 residues. Germline V gives CDR1 MNHNS, CDR2 SASEGT. The V and J ends lost 2 bases and 6 bases respectively, with 11 bases between them. The CDR3 nucleotides read TGTGCCAGCAGTGAACGTCACCGGGGCAATGAGCAGTTCTTC. This encodes CASSERHRGNEQFF.

The chain employs TRBV4-3 and TRBJ2-7; no definite D call. The germline CDR1 and CDR2 sequences are LGHNA and YSLEER. With 1 base removed from V and 2 bases from J, the gap between germline ends came to 9 bases. This CDR3 has 14 amino acids. The CDR3, as DNA: TGCGCCAGCAGCCAAGGTGGCTCGACCTACGAGCAGTACTTC. Translation gives CASSQGGSTYEQYF.

This rearrangement joins TRBV9 to TRBJ1-1; perhaps TRBD1 as D (5 bases). This CDR3 has 14 residues. Germline V gene data show CDR1 as SGDLS and CDR2 as YYNGEE. V was trimmed by 3 bases and J by 5 bases, leaving 14 bases between them. CDR3 DNA sequence: TGTGCCAGCAGCGCGGGGGGAGGGCATACTGAAGCTTTCTTT. Translation gives CASSAGGGHTEAFF.